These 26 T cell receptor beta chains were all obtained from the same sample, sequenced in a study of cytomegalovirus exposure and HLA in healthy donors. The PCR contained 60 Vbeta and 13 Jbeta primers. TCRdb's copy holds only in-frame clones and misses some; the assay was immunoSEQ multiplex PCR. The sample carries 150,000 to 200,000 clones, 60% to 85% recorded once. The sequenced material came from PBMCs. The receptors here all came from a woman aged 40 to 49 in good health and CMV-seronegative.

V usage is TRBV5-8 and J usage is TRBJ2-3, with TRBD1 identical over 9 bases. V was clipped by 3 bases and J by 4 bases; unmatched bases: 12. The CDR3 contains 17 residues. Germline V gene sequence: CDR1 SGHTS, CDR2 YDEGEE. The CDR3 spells CASSSRGTGRRADTQYF. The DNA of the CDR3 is TGTGCCAGCAGCTCAAGAGGGACAGGGAGGAGGGCAGATACGCAGTATTTT.

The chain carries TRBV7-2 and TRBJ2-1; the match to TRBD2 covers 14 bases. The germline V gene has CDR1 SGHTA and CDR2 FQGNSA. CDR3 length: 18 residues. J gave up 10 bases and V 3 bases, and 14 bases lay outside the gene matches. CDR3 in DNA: TGTGCCAGCAGCTTGGTGGGACTAGCGGGGGCGCCAAGGGGCGAGCAGTTCTTC. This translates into CASSLVGLAGAPRGEQFF.

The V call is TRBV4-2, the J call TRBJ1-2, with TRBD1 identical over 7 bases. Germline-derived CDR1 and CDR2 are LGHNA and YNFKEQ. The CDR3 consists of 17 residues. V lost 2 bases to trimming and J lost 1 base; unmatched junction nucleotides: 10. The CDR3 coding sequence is TGTGCCAGCAGCCAAACCGGACAGGCCCCTATTAACTATGGCTACACCTTC. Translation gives CASSQTGQAPINYGYTF.

CDR3 residues: CASSLGLAGRGIDTQYF. DNA of the CDR3: TGTGCCAGCAGCTTAGGACTAGCGGGGAGAGGTATAGATACGCAGTATTTT. The rearrangement links TRBV7-9 to TRBJ2-3; TRBD2 agrees at 11 bases. In germline, CDR1 is SEHNR, CDR2 FQNEAQ (reference sequence). There are 17 residues in the CDR3. Germline trimming cut 1 base from V and 5 bases from J; bases unmatched to any gene: 8.

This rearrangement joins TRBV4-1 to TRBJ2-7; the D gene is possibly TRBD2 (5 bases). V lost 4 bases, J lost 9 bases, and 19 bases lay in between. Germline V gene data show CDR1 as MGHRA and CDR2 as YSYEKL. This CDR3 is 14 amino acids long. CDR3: CASSRTDEGFLQYF. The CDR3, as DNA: TGCGCCAGCAGCCGCACCGATGAGGGTTTTTTGCAGTACTTC.

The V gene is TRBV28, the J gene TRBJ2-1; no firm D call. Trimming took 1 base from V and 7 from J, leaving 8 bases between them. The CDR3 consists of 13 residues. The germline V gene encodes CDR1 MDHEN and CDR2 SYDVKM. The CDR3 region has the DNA TGTGCCAGCAGTTTATTGTTGCGGAATGAGCAGTTCTTC. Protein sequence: CASSLLLRNEQFF.

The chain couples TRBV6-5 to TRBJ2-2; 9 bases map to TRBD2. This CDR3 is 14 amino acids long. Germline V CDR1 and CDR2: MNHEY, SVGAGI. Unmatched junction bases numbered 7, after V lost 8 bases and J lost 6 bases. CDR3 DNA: TGTGCCAGCGTGGGCGGGGGGGACGCCGGGGAGCTGTTTTTT. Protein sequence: CASVGGGDAGELFF.

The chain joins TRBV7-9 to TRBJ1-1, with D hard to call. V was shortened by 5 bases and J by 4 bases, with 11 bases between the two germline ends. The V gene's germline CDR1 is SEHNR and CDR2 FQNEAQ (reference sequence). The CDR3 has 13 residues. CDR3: CASSGVGVTEAFF. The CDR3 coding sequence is TGTGCCAGCAGCGGAGTCGGGGTCACTGAAGCTTTCTTT.

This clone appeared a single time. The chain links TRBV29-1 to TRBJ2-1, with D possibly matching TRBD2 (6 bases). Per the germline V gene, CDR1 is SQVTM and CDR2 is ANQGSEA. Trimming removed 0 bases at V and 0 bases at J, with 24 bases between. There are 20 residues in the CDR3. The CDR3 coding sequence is TGCAGCGTTGAAGATCTCCCGATTAGCGGAGAATGGAGCTCCTACAATGAGCAGTTCTTC. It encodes CSVEDLPISGEWSSYNEQFF.

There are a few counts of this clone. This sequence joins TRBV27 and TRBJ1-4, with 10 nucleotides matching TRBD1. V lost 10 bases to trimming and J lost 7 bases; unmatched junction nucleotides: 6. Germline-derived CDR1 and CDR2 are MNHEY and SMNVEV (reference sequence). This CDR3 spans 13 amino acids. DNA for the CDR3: TGTGCCAACCCGACAGGGGGCGGTGAAAAACTGTTTTTT. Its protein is CANPTGGGEKLFF.

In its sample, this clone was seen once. The CDR3 DNA follows: TGTGCCAGCAGTCCGCCGCGGACAGGGATGGAGACCCAGTACTTC. This codes for CASSPPRTGMETQYF. The chain employs TRBV28 and TRBJ2-5; 8 bases fit TRBD1. This CDR3 spans 15 amino acids. After removal of 5 bases from V and 5 bases from J, the junction contained 10 bases not matched to a gene. Looked up from germline, CDR1 is MDHEN and CDR2 is SYDVKM.

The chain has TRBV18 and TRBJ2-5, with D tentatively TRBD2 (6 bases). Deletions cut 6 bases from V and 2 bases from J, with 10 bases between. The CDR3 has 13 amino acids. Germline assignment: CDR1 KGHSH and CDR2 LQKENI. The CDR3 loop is CASSLRGQETQYF. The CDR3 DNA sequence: TGTGCCAGCTCCCTACGGGGGCAAGAGACCCAGTACTTC.

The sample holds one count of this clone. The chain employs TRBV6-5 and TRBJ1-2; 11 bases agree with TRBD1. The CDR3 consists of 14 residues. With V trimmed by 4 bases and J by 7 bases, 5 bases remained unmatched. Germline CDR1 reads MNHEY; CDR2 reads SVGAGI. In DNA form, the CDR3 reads TGTGCCAGCAGTTTCGGACAGGGGGCGAGTGGCTACACCTTC. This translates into CASSFGQGASGYTF.

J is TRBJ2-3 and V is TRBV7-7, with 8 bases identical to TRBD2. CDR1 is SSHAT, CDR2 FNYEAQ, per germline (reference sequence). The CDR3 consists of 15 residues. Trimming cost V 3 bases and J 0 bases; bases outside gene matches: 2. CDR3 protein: CASSLAGGSTDTQYF. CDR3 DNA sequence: TGTGCCAGCAGCTTGGCGGGAGGTAGCACAGATACGCAGTATTTT.

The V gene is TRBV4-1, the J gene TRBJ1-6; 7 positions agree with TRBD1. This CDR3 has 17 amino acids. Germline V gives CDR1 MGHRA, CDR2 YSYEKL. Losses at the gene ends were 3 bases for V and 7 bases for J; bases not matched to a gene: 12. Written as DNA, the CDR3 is TGCGCCAGCAGCCAGGGGGTAGACAGGGCGGTAAATTCACCCCTCCACTTT. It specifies CASSQGVDRAVNSPLHF.

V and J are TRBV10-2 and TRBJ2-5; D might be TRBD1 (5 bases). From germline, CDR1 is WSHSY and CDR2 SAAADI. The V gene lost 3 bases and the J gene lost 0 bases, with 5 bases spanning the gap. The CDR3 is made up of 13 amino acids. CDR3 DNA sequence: TGCGCCAGCAGTGACAGGGACCAAGAGACCCAGTACTTC. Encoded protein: CASSDRDQETQYF.

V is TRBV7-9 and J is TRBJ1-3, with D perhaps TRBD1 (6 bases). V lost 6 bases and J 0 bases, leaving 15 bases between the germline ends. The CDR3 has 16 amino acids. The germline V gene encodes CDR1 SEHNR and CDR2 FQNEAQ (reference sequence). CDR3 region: CASRGGAEGSGNTIYF. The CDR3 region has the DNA TGTGCCAGCAGGGGGGGGGCCGAAGGCTCTGGAAACACCATATATTTT. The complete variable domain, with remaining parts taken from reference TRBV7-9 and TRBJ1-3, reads DTGVSQNPRHKITKRGQNVTFRCDPISEHNRLYWYRQTLGQGPEFLTYFQNEAQLEKSRLLSDRFSAERPKGSFSTLEIQRTEQGDSAMYLCASRGGAEGSGNTIYFGEGSWLTVV.

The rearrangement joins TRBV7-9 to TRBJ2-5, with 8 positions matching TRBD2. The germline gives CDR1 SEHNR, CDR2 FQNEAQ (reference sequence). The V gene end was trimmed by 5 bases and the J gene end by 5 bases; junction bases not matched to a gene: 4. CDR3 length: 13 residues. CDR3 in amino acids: CASSISGAETQYF. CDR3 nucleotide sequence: TGTGCCAGCAGCATTAGCGGGGCGGAGACCCAGTACTTC.

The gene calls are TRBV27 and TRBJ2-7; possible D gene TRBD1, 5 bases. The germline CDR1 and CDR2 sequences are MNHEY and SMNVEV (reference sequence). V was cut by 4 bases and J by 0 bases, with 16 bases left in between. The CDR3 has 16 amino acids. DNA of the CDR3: TGTGCCAGCAGTTATCAGGGCCCCCCAAGCTCCTACGAGCAGTACTTC. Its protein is CASSYQGPPSSYEQYF.

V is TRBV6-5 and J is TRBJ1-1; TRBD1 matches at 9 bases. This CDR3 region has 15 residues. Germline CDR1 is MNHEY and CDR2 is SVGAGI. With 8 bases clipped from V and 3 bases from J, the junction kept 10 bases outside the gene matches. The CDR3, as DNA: TGTGCCAGCGGTGCCGGGACAGGGCATTACACTGAAGCTTTCTTT. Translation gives CASGAGTGHYTEAFF.

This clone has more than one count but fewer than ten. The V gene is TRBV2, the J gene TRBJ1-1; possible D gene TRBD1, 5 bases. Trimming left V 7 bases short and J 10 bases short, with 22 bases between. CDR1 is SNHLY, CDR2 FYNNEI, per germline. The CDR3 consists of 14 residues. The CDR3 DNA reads TGTGCCAGCATTTTATCGACAGACCTTCAGGGAGCTTTCTTT. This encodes CASILSTDLQGAFF.

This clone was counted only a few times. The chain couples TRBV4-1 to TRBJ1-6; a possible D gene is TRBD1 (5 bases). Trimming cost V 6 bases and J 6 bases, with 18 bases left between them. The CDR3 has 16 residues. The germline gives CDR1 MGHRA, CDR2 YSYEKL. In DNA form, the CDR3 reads TGCGCCAGCAGACTAATCGGGCGCGGGGGTAATTCACCCCTCCACTTT. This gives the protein CASRLIGRGGNSPLHF.

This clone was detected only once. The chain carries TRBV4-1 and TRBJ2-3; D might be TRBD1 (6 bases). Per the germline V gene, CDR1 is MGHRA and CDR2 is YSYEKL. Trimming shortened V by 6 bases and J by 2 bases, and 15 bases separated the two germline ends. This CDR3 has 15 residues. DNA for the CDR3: TGCGCCAGCAGGCGGACAGCTATGAACACAGATACGCAGTATTTT. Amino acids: CASRRTAMNTDTQYF.

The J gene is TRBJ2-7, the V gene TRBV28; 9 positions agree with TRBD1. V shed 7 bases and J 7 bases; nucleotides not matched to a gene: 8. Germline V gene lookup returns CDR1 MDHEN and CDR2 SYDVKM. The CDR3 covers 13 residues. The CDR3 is CASTGTGWWEQYF. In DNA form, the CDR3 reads TGTGCCAGCACCGGGACAGGGTGGTGGGAGCAGTACTTC.

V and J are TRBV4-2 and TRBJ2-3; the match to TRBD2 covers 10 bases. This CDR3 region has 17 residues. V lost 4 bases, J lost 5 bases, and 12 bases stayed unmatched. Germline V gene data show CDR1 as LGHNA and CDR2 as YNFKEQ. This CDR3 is CASSRMGTGLAVDTQYF. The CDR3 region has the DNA TGTGCCAGCAGCCGAATGGGAACTGGACTAGCGGTAGATACGCAGTATTTT.

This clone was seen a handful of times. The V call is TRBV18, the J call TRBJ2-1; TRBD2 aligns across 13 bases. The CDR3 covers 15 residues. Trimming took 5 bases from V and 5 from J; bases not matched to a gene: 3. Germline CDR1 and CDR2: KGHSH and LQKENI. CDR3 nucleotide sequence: TGTGCCAGCTCAGTTGGACTAGCGGGAGACAATGAGCAGTTCTTC. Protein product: CASSVGLAGDNEQFF.